The sequence of this TCR beta chain was determined in a study of cytomegalovirus exposure and HLA in healthy donors. The germline V gene has CDR1 MNHEY and CDR2 SVGAGI. V was trimmed by 5 bases and J by 4 bases, leaving 9 bases between them. The CDR3 totals 13 residues. PCR employed 60 Vbeta and 13 Jbeta primers. Methods used by the authors: Approximately 73 million unique TCR beta chains, roughly 10 million shared, were counted in a later analysis. Assay: immunoSEQ multiplex PCR; the TCRdb copy retains only in-frame clones and omits some. D and trimming were read from the DNA, whereas the V and J calls and clone size are those reported in that table. Of over 110,000 clones listed, around 78% are singletons.

Input material: PBMCs. The TCR was taken from a woman aged 40-49 years in good health and CMV-seropositive. V is TRBV6-5 and J is TRBJ1-5; possible D gene TRBD1, 5 bases. The CDR3 spells CASSRQPNQPQHF. CDR3 coding DNA: TGTGCCAGCAGTCGACAGCCAAATCAGCCCCAGCATTTT.